What follows describes a single TCR beta chain. Its antigen remains unknown. A read error may explain this, as a much larger clone is one base away. Building the TCR beta libraries relied on iRepertoire HTBI primers, and CDR3 regions underwent Arm-PCR. In the original workflow: Overall, samples carried 62 TRBV and over 12 TRBJ segments. From the multiplex PCR reads, TCRdb called clonotypes with MiXCR, one entry per CDR3 protein. What appears here as the V and J calls and clone size reflects TCRdb's work, not the paper's. The sample carries some 410,000 distinct CDR3 sequences, roughly 15% recorded once. These data are taken from a study of regulatory T cells in long-lasting Graves disease. Findings and limits, study-wide: Persistent Graves' patients showed less TCR diversity than newly diagnosed patients showed. Not thyroid tissue but only peripheral blood was studied.

Germline V lookup: CDR1 KGHSH, CDR2 LQKENI. Trimming removed 0 bases from V and 5 bases from J, with 10 bases in between. The CDR3 spans 15 residues. Time point given: newly diagnosed GD, antithyroid drugs for less than 3 months. Construction of the TCR library relied on RNA isolated from PBMCs. These data also formed part of another study, on T cells in Graves' hyperthyroidism and ophthalmopathy. That study reports: First-round RT-PCR of the TCR CDR3 relied on the HTBI primer set.

The receptor's source is a woman in her thirties with Graves disease. The chain couples TRBV18 to TRBJ2-2; D unresolved. The material was peripheral blood mononuclear cells (PBMCs), obtained at new diagnosis, from a patient treated with antithyroid drugs. The CDR3 spells CASSPPTDETGELFF. The DNA of the CDR3 is TGTGCCAGCTCACCACCGACCGACGAAACCGGGGAGCTGTTTTTT.